Sequencing of this T cell receptor (beta chain) was carried out in a study of memory CD4+ T cells and cytomegalovirus serostatus. Generated by immunoSEQ multiplex PCR, the TCRdb table keeps only in-frame clones and is missing some. Of 25,000 to 40,000 clones detected, about 80% appear once; the ten largest clones hold over 0.55%. From germline, CDR1 is SSHAT and CDR2 FNYEAQ (reference sequence). There are 14 residues in the CDR3. Single viable CD3+CD4+CD8-CD45RO+ cells were sorted as the memory CD4+ T cells. A word on this clone: At one of its ends the junction is not consistent with the germline gene, which may arise from a read error.

This chain links TRBV7-7 with TRBJ2-7; possibly TRBD1 for D (6 bases). Sequences were obtained from memory CD4+ T cells from blood. This TCR derives from an adult in good health and CMV-seronegative. Some clones in this sample may be carry-over from other donors' samples. CDR3 sequence: CASSPDSGSYEQYF. The CDR3 DNA is TGTGCTAGCAGCCCGGACAGTGGGTCCTACGAGCAGTACTTC. Combining the CDR3 with reference TRBV7-7 and TRBJ2-7 gives the whole variable domain GAGVSQSPRYKVTKRGQDVTLRCDPISSHATLYWYQQALGQGPEFLTYFNYEAQPDKSGLPSDRFSAERPEGSISTLTIQRTEQRDSAMYRCASSPDSGSYEQYFGPGTRLTVT.